Listed here are 17 T cell receptor beta chains from one sample, sequenced in a study of naive and memory T cell subsets. TCR cDNA received a 3' ligated oligonucleotide that carried a UMI. Ligated cDNA underwent four rounds of PCR with nested alpha and beta constant region primers and SP2. TCRdb redid the calling of the 5' RACE reads with MiXCR, one entry per CDR3 protein. The profile covers tens of thousands of distinct CDR3 sequences, with 6.5% to 8.5% appearing a single time and just over 9.5% taken by the ten largest. Receptors were obtained from a female donor in good health.

At least ten counts were recorded for this clonotype. The chain joins TRBV18 to TRBJ2-3; D ambiguous. The length of the CDR3 is 16 residues. V was clipped by 5 bases and J by 2 bases, with 17 bases between them. CDR1 KGHSH and CDR2 LQKENI come from the germline V gene. DNA for the CDR3: TGTGCCAGCTCAGCTCCGAGGAACTGGGACACAGATACGCAGTATTTT. Protein sequence: CASSAPRNWDTDTQYF.

Ten or more counts support this clonotype. The chain carries TRBV6-6 and TRBJ1-1; 7 bases map to TRBD1. From germline, CDR1 is MNHNY and CDR2 SVGAGI (reference sequence). The CDR3 totals 12 residues. V lost 6 bases, J lost 8 bases, and 6 bases stayed unmatched. This CDR3 is CASSPTGLEAFF. In DNA form, the CDR3 reads TGTGCCAGCAGCCCGACAGGGTTAGAAGCTTTCTTT.

This clonotype appeared a few times. The chain couples TRBV28 to TRBJ1-2; D is ambiguous. The CDR3 consists of 14 residues. The V gene's germline CDR1 is MDHEN and CDR2 SYDVKM. V gave up 3 bases and J gave up 5 bases, with 13 bases separating them. CDR3 residues: CASSFRQRSYGYTF. DNA for the CDR3: TGTGCCAGCAGTTTCCGCCAGCGATCGTATGGCTACACCTTC.

In its sample, this clonotype was seen many times. The V gene is TRBV7-2, the J gene TRBJ1-2; the D is unclear. The V end was cut by 5 bases, the J end by 3 bases, with 4 bases between. CDR1 is SGHTA and CDR2 is FQGNSA in the germline V gene. The CDR3 is made up of 11 amino acids. CDR3 sequence reads: CASSPHYGYTF. CDR3 in DNA: TGTGCCAGCAGCCCCCACTATGGCTACACCTTC.

This clonotype turned up a few times. The chain has TRBV4-3 and TRBJ2-3; possibly TRBD2 for D (6 bases). Germline V gene lookup returns CDR1 LGHNA and CDR2 YSLEER. The CDR3 runs to 15 residues. Trimming cost V 1 base and J 3 bases, with 11 bases left between them. The CDR3, as DNA: TGCGCCAGCAGCCAAGCGAGGACTACTACAGATACGCAGTATTTT. Protein: CASSQARTTTDTQYF.

The V gene is TRBV4-3, the J gene TRBJ2-3; D is unresolved. The CDR3 is 15 amino acids. V was shortened by 0 bases and J by 0 bases, with 7 bases between the two germline ends. From germline, CDR1 is LGHNA and CDR2 YSLEER. The DNA of the CDR3 is TGCGCCAGCAGCCAAGATCACGGGAGCACAGATACGCAGTATTTT. Translation: CASSQDHGSTDTQYF.

This clonotype was counted a few times. The chain is built from TRBV4-2 and TRBJ1-4; TRBD1 agrees at 7 bases. CDR1 and CDR2 (germline): LGHNA, YNFKEQ. The CDR3 sequence is 16 residues long. Trimming removed 3 bases from V and 9 bases from J; junction bases left unmatched: 13. The CDR3, as DNA: TGTGCCAGCAGCCAGTCCCACAGGGGTTCGTCCCAAAAACTGTTTTTT. It specifies CASSQSHRGSSQKLFF.

This clonotype was detected only a few times. The chain couples TRBV6-6 to TRBJ2-3; a possible D gene is TRBD2 (5 bases). The CDR3 spans 12 residues. V was pared by 8 bases and J by 5 bases, with 11 bases between. CDR1 is MNHNY and CDR2 is SVGAGI in the germline V gene (reference sequence). CDR3: CASRHEGDTQYF. Written as DNA, the CDR3 is TGTGCCAGCCGTCATGAGGGAGATACGCAGTATTTT.

This clonotype was counted between two and nine times. The V gene is TRBV27, the J gene TRBJ1-1, with a weak D call TRBD1 (5 bases). V lost 6 bases and J lost 6, with 11 bases in between. CDR1 and CDR2 from the germline V gene are MNHEY and SMNVEV (reference sequence). The CDR3 totals 12 residues. The CDR3 region has the DNA TGTGCCAGCAGGTCTTCGGGGCCTGAAGCTTTCTTT. It is translated as CASRSSGPEAFF.

This clonotype was seen many times. The rearrangement links TRBV14 to TRBJ2-7, with TRBD2 identical over 9 bases. V dropped 0 bases and J dropped 3; count of bases not matched to a gene: 6. This CDR3 region has 16 residues. Germline CDR1 and CDR2: SGHDN and FVKESK. CDR3 residues: CASSQEGGGVYYEQYF. Written as DNA, the CDR3 is TGTGCCAGCAGCCAAGAAGGCGGGGGGGTTTACTACGAGCAGTACTTC.

The gene calls are TRBV19 and TRBJ1-2; no firm D call. The CDR3 spans 15 residues. V was clipped by 0 bases and J by 4 bases, with 12 bases between them. Germline V gene sequence: CDR1 LNHDA, CDR2 SQIVND (reference sequence). Here the CDR3 reads CASSIDSVRTYGYTF. The CDR3 DNA is TGTGCCAGTAGTATAGACAGTGTTAGGACCTATGGCTACACCTTC.

This clonotype was seen a few times. This chain joins TRBV6-6 and TRBJ2-1; 8 bases agree with TRBD2. This CDR3 region has 16 residues. Germline CDR1 and CDR2: MNHNY and SVGAGI (reference sequence). V lost 6 bases and J lost 0; bases outside the gene matches: 7. Here the CDR3 reads CASRSIGGASYNEQFF. Written as DNA, the CDR3 is TGTGCCAGCAGATCCATCGGGGGGGCCTCCTACAATGAGCAGTTCTTC.

This clonotype has only a few counts. The chain combines TRBV18 with TRBJ1-1; D call uncertain. Deletions cut 8 bases from V and 0 bases from J, with 10 bases between. Germline assignment: CDR1 KGHSH and CDR2 LQKENI. The CDR3 contains 13 residues. CDR3 coding DNA: TGTGCCAGCCTGGGAGGGATGAACACTGAAGCTTTCTTT. It codes for CASLGGMNTEAFF.

CDR3 loop: CASSWGGETQYF. The CDR3 coding sequence is TGTGCCAGCAGTTGGGGGGGAGAGACCCAGTACTTC. V usage is TRBV6-5 and J usage is TRBJ2-5; 7 bases line up with TRBD2. V was clipped by 4 bases and J by 4 bases; unmatched bases: 0. This CDR3 is 12 amino acids long. Looked up from germline, CDR1 is MNHEY and CDR2 is SVGAGI.

This clonotype came up many times. The rearrangement uses TRBV3-1 and TRBJ1-1; D gene unclear. Between the trimmed V and J ends, which lost 4 bases and 3 bases, there was a span of 15 bases. The CDR3 is 15 residues long. The germline gives CDR1 LGHDT, CDR2 YNNKEL (reference sequence). This chain's CDR3 is CASSLPGFGDTEAFF. The CDR3 coding sequence is TGTGCCAGCAGCCTTCCGGGTTTTGGGGACACTGAAGCTTTCTTT.

The rearrangement joins TRBV12-3 or TRBV12-4 to TRBJ2-7; D not certain. The V end was cut by 6 bases, the J end by 2 bases, with 11 bases between. CDR3 length: 13 residues. As DNA, the CDR3 is TGTGCCAGCAGCCGCGGACGTACCTACGAGCAGTACTTC. Translation: CASSRGRTYEQYF.

This clonotype was counted a few times. The chain employs TRBV12-3 or TRBV12-4 and TRBJ2-2; 8 bases align to TRBD2. This CDR3 is built from 16 residues. V trimming: 8 bases; J trimming: 3 bases; junction bases outside the gene matches: 11. In DNA form, the CDR3 reads TGTGCCAGCCTCTTTACTAGCGGTCGGGACACCGGGGAGCTGTTTTTT. Amino acids: CASLFTSGRDTGELFF.